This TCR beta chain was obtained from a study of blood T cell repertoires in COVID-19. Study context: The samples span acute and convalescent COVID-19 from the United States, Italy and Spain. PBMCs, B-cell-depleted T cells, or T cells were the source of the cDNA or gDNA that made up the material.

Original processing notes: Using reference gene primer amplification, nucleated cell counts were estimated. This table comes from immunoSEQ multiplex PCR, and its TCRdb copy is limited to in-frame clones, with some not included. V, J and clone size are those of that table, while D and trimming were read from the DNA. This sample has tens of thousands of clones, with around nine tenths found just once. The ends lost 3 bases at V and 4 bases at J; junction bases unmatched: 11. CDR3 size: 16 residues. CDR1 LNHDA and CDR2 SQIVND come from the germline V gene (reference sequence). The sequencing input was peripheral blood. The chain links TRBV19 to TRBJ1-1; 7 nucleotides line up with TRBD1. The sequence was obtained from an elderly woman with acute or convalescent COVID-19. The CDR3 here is CASSIRVDRKGTEAFF. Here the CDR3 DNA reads TGTGCCAGTAGTATTAGGGTGGACAGGAAAGGCACTGAAGCTTTCTTT.